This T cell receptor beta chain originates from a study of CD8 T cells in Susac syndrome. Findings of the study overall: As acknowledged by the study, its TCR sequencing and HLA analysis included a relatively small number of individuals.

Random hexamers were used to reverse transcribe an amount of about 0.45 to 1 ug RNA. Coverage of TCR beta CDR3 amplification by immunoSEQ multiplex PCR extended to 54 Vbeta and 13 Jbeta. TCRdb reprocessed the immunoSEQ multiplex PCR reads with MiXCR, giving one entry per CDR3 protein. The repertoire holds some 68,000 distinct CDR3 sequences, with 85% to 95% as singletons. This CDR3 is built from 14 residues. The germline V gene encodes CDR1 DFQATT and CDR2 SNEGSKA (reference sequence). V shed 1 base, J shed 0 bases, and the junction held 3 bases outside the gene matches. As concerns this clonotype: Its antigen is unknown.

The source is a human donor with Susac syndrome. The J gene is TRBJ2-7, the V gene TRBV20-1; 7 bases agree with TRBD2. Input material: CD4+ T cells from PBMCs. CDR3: CSARGLAFSYEQYF. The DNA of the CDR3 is TGCAGTGCTAGAGGACTAGCCTTCTCCTACGAGCAGTACTTC.